The T cell receptor (beta chain) described here comes from a study of shared clonotypes between healthy human individuals (dated by TCRdb to 2018 to 2021). As for the study more broadly: A couple of women and a few men aged 18 to 49 years were included in the cohort. For each donor, CD4 naive and CD4 memory were each given three plates, CD8 naive was given two plates, and CD8 memory was given one plate. Blood TCR repertoires of roughly five healthy adults were deeply sequenced to estimate repertoire size and the extent of clonotype sharing between individuals. To increase sequencing depth and limit assay-specific biases, TCR repertoire library preparation and sequencing were carried out by different laboratories using diverse techniques. Between about 0.8 and 9 billion PBMCs per donor were obtained by leukapheresis.

As for this clone: What this receptor recognizes is not known. Base qualities are not provided; no much larger clone lies one nucleotide away.

Sequences SGHTS (CDR1) and YDEGEE (CDR2) are obtained from the germline V gene. V and J are truncated by 2 bases and 0 bases respectively, leaving an intervening sequence of 8 bases. Its CDR3 holds 15 amino acids, cysteine through phenylalanine. Just CDR3 DNA is preserved here, 45 bases in frame from base 1. TCR CDR3 regions were amplified from genomic DNA by multiplex PCR using the deep immunoSEQ assay. Extracted genomic DNA from each cell subset was distributed evenly across all wells of several immunoSEQ 96-well plates, and each plate was treated as a replicate. For sorted subsets, each replicate PCR was loaded with 150 to 250 ng genomic DNA, equivalent to 25,000 to 35,000 T cell genomes. Purified libraries were measured with a Qubit 3.0 fluorometer, size-checked on a Bioanalyzer 2100, and measured again with the KAPA Library Quantification kit. Every immunoSEQ 96-well plate was sequenced on a separate single-read 150-cycle Illumina NextSeq 550 flow cell. The original methods were these. Because the immunoSEQ output held only junctional sequences and lacked quality scores, the filtering could not match the filtering applied to full-length reads. Sequences were annotated with PyIR, a Python wrapper for IgBLAST v1.9, and V/J genes and CDR3 were assigned using IMGT germline references. Reads with weak V/J assignments (E-value above 1e-6), missing CDR3, stop codons, out-of-frame junctions, or ambiguous translated residues were removed. V3J clonotypes were defined as sequences sharing an identical inferred V gene, J gene, and CDR3 amino acid sequence. To compute the percentage overlap between repertoires, the number of shared unique clonotypes was divided by the size of the smaller repertoire. Repertoire richness was assessed with RTK rarefaction, the Chao1 estimator, and Recon v2.1 estimates of unobserved clonotypes. OLGA was used to compute generation probabilities for all TCRbeta clonotypes that the gDNA method yielded from a few donors. TCRdb stores this immuneACCESS table with in-frame sequences only. Part of the clones is absent; in the studies checked, under half of the shortfall reflects unresolved V genes, and no reason is known for the rest. Clone size and the V and J calls come from that table; the DNA yielded D and trimming. This sample gives more than 2 million clones in total; just under 95% of them show up just once. About 1.1% of the sample is in the top ten clones.

Broader findings and caveats from the paper: Clonotypes shared by all four sorted-subset donors showed higher generation probabilities than non-shared clonotypes. The genetic and exposure-history diversity represented was limited by the small number of donors. Sampling was restricted to blood, and TCR repertoires in tissues likely differ from the TCR repertoires found in blood. When several donors were compared, the shared fraction of clonotypes was about 5% for naive CD4, about 4% for naive CD8, more than 2% for memory CD4, and 0.35% to 0.4% for memory CD8. Naive subsets generally had larger estimated clonotype richness than memory subsets. Pairwise subsampling indicated that sequencing depth was expected to affect the degree of clonotype sharing among donors. Rarefaction of sorted-subset datasets indicated incomplete sequencing despite the large sequencing depth.

CD8 naive samples were obtained by positive selection for CCR7 among CD45RO-negative cells, yielding a CD45RA+CCR7+ population from which TemRA cells were excluded. The donors were healthy, HIV-negative adults who had no recently reported acute infections or vaccinations. Only Caucasian adults living in Nashville, Tennessee, USA were represented among the donors. Blood was collected by leukapheresis, and PBMCs were isolated by Ficoll-Histopaque density gradient centrifugation and then cryopreserved in liquid nitrogen vapor phase. Analytical flow cytometry was used to check the purity and quantity of every magnetically sorted T cell population. Each sorted fraction had its genomic DNA isolated and then quantified by UV absorbance on a Nanodrop 2000c.

The chain employs TRBV5-8 and TRBJ2-2, with the D gene uncertain. Sequencing input: naive CD8+ T cells sorted from blood. In light of the paper, this sample's cell subset or site label describes: CD45RA+CCR7+. This clonotype was obtained from a man aged 18 to 30 in good health. CDR3 region: CASSFLQTNTGELFF. The sequence in DNA is TGTGCCAGCAGCTTCTTGCAGACGAACACCGGGGAGCTGTTTTTT. Here the CDR3 is joined to the reference TRBV5-8 and TRBJ2-2 genes, and the full variable domain is: EAGVTQSPTHLIKTRGQQATLRCSPISGHTSVYWYQQALGLGLQFLLWYDEGEERNRGNFPPRFSGRQFPNYSSELNVNALELEDSALYLCASSFLQTNTGELFFGEGSRLTVL.